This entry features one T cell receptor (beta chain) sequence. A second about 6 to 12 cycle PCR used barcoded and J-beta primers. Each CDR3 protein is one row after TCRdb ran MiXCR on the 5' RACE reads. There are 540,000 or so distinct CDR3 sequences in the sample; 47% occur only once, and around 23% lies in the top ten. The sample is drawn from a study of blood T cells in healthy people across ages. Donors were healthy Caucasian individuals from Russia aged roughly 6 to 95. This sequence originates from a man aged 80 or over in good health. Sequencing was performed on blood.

The CDR3 DNA reads as TGTGCCAGCACCAGGTCGTCCGGTAATGAGCAGTTCTTC. Translation gives CASTRSSGNEQFF. This rearrangement joins TRBV25-1 to TRBJ2-1; D gene ambiguous. The CDR3 is made up of 13 amino acids. Deletions cut 7 bases from V and 7 bases from J, with 14 bases between. Per germline, CDR1 MGHDK and CDR2 SYGVNS.